The TCR beta chain under discussion was sequenced for a study of cytomegalovirus exposure and HLA in healthy donors. Donors had nominal health at sampling but likely had unrecorded immune exposures. The study's findings and limits: Rarity marked most TCR sequences, yet some public TCRs occurred in many donors. The study carried out a later analysis of TCR beta sequences. It associated 15,000 to 20,000 of them with specific HLA alleles at a false discovery rate of 0.05.

The CDR3 extends over 15 amino acids. From germline, CDR1 is SQVTM and CDR2 ANQGSEA. Vbeta (60) and Jbeta (13) primers were used in the PCR. Generated by immunoSEQ multiplex PCR, the TCRdb table keeps only in-frame clones and is missing some. This table has about 150,000 clones, about 85% appearing once. A remark on this clone: The antigen remains unidentified. At one of its ends the junction is not consistent with the germline gene, which may arise from a read error.

The clonotype was recovered from a woman under 30 in good health and CMV-seronegative. Sequencing was done on a sample of PBMCs. This sequence joins TRBV29-1 and TRBJ1-1; a possible D gene is TRBD1 (5 bases). CDR3 DNA: TGCAGCGTTGAAGAATTTCGGGGGAAGAACATTGAAGCTTTCTTT. Amino acids: CSVEEFRGKNIEAFF.